This TCR beta chain was recorded in a study of naive and memory T cell subsets. Four PCR rounds used nested alpha and beta constant region primers plus the SP2 primer. For blood and skin samples, reverse transcription used TCR alpha and beta constant primers. TCRdb re-analysed the UMI-ligation and nested PCR reads in MiXCR, keeping a single row per CDR3 protein. The repertoire holds about 25,000 distinct CDR3 sequences, with around 5% as singletons. The CDR3 runs 12 residues. Trimming cost V 5 bases and J 6 bases, with 11 bases left between them. The V gene's germline CDR1 is SEHNR and CDR2 FQNEAQ (reference sequence). Whole-study findings and limits: Potentially, T cell activation and differentiation skew this RNA-based measurement.

This clonotype was seen ten or more times. Its antigen is not known. The library had UMIs added by 3' ligation of an oligonucleotide to TCR cDNA. RNA was extracted from 2 to 2.5 ml of whole blood of healthy adults. Cells were not sorted; total RNA input targeted roughly 1 to 1,100 ng. The J gene is TRBJ2-7, the V gene TRBV7-9; no reliable D call. Sequenced: blood. The TCR was taken from an adult in good health. The DNA of the CDR3 is TGTGCCAGCAGCCCTCCGGTGGGCGAGCAGTACTTC. It specifies CASSPPVGEQYF.